This TCR beta chain was identified in a study of blood T cell repertoires in COVID-19. Study-wide background: Sites in the United States, Italy and Spain provided acute and convalescent COVID-19 samples. T cells, B-cell-depleted T cells, or PBMCs provided the cDNA or gDNA that served as material.

CDR3 length: 13 amino acids. V was shortened by 4 bases and J by 3 bases, with 10 bases between the two germline ends. Germline CDR1 and CDR2: MDHEN and SYDVKM. In the original workflow: Reference gene primer amplification gave estimated nucleated cell counts. Assay used: immunoSEQ multiplex PCR; TCRdb lists only in-frame clones, some missing. Clone size and the V and J calls come from that table; the DNA yielded D and trimming. Among 35,000 to 50,000 clones listed, roughly 85% were seen once. The chain carries TRBV28 and TRBJ2-7; D might be TRBD2 (6 bases). Sequenced input: peripheral blood. The clonotype was recovered from a woman in her seventies in a cohort sampled during active COVID-19. The CDR3 sequence is CASSSGTRYEQYF. In nucleotides, the CDR3 is TGTGCCAGCAGTTCCGGGACTCGCTACGAGCAGTACTTC.